This T cell receptor (beta chain) was identified in a study of T cell changes during pregnancy in multiple sclerosis. Germline V lookup: CDR1 SGHVS, CDR2 FQNEAQ. There are 16 residues in the CDR3. Germline trimming cut 5 bases from V and 8 bases from J; bases unmatched to any gene: 11. Here immunoSEQ multiplex PCR was the method, and the copy in TCRdb shows in-frame clones only, minus some. There are about 40,000 clones in the sample; around 90% occur only once, and 0.4% to 0.45% lies in the top ten. The clonotype was recovered from a female donor with multiple sclerosis, enrolled in a pregnancy study. The rearrangement joins TRBV7-8 to TRBJ2-1; TRBD2 matches 11 bases. This specimen consisted of CD4+ T cells from peripheral blood mononuclear cells, obtained in the third trimester of pregnancy. The CDR3 sequence: CASSTRQLAGGHEQFF. The DNA for the CDR3 is TGTGCCAGCAGCACCCGACAGCTAGCGGGAGGACATGAGCAGTTCTTC.